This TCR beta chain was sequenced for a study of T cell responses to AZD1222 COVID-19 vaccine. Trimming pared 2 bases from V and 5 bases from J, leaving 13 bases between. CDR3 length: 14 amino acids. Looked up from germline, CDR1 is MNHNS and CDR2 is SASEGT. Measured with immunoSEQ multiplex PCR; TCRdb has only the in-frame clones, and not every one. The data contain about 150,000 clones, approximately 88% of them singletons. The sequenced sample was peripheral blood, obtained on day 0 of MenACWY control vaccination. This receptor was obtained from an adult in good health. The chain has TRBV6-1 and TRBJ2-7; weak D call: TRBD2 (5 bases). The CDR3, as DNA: TGTGCCAGCAGTGAACCGGGAAGGGCCCACGAGCAGTACTTC. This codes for CASSEPGRAHEQYF.